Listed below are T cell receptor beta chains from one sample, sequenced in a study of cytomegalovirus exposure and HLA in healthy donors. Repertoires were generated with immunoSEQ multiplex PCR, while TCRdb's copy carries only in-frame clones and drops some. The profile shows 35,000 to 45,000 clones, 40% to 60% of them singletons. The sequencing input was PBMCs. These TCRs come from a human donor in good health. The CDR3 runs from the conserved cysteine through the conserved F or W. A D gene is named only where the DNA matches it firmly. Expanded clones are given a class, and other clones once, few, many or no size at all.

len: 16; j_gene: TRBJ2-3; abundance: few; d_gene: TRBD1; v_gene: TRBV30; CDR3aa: CAWSVRRTGGGDTQYF; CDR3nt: TGTGCCTGGAGTGTAAGACGGACAGGGGGCGGAGATACGCAGTATTTT
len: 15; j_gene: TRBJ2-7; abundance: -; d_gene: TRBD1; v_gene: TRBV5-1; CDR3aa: CASSLSGQGGGEQYF; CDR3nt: TGCGCCAGCAGCTTGTCTGGACAGGGCGGAGGCGAGCAGTACTTC
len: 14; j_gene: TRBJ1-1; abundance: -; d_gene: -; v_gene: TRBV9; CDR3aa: CASSVAPQGTEAFF; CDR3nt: TGTGCCAGCAGCGTAGCCCCCCAGGGGACTGAAGCTTTCTTT
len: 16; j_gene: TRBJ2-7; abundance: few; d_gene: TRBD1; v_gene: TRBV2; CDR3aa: CASSSGTASLTYEQYF; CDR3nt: TGTGCCAGCAGTTCCGGGACAGCAAGTCTTACCTACGAGCAGTACTTC
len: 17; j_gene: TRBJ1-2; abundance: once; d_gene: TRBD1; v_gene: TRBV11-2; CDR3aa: CASSLGWDRGRPYGYTF; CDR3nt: TGTGCCAGCAGCTTAGGGTGGGACAGGGGGCGCCCCTATGGCTACACCTTC
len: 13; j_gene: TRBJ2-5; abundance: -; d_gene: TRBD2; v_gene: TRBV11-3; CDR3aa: CASSKTSLETQYF; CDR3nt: TGTGCCAGCAGCAAGACTAGCCTAGAGACCCAGTACTTC
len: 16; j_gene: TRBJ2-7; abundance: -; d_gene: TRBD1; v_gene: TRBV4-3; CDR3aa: CASSRGFRTGAMEQYF; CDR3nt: TGCGCCAGCAGCCGGGGCTTCAGGACAGGAGCCATGGAGCAGTACTTC
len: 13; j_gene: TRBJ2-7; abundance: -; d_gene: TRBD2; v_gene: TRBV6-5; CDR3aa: CASSPREGYEQYF; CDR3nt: TGTGCCAGCAGCCCCAGGGAGGGCTACGAGCAGTACTTC
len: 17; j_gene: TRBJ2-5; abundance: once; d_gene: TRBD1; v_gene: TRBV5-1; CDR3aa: CASSRGQGTGEGETQYF; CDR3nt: TGCGCCAGCAGCCGGGGACAGGGGACGGGGGAGGGAGAGACCCAGTACTTC
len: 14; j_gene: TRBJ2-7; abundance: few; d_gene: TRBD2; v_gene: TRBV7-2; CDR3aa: CASSFLGTSGEQYF; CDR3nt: TGTGCCAGCAGCTTTTTAGGAACTAGCGGTGAGCAGTACTTC
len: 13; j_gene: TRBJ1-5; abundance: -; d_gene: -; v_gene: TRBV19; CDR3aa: CASSVSINQPQHF; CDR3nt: TGTGCCAGTAGTGTGTCAATTAATCAGCCCCAGCATTTT
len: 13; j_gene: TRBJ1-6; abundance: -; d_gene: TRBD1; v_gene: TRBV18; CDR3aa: CASSPHRGEPLHF; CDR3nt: TGTGCCAGCTCACCCCACAGGGGTGAACCCCTCCACTTT
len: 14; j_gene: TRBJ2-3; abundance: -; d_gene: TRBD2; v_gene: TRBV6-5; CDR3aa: CASSRTSGTDTQYF; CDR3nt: TGTGCCAGCAGCCGGACTAGCGGCACAGATACGCAGTATTTT
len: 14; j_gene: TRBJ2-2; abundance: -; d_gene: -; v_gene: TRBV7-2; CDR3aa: CASSPDRNTGELFF; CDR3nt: TGTGCCAGCAGCCCGGACAGGAACACCGGGGAGCTGTTTTTT
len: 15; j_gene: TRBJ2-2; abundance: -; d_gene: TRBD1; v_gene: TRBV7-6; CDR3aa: CASSPGQGATGELFF; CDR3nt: TGTGCCAGCAGCCCGGGACAGGGGGCTACCGGGGAGCTGTTTTTT
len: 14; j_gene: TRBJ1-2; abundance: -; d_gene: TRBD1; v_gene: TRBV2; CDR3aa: CASSESWTGGGYTF; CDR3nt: TGTGCCAGCAGTGAAAGTTGGACAGGGGGAGGCTACACCTTC
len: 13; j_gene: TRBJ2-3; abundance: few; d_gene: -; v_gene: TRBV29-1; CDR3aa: CSDTGLSTDTQYF; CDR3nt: TGCAGCGATACAGGGTTAAGCACAGATACGCAGTATTTT
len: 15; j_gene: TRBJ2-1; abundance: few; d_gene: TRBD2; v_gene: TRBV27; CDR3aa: CASSPSAGGRSEQFF; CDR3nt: TGTGCCAGCAGTCCCTCCGCGGGGGGGCGTAGTGAGCAGTTCTTC
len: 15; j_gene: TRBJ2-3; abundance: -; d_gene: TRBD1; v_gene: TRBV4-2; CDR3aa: CASSPGQGGTDTQYF; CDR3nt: TGTGCCAGCAGCCCGGGACAGGGGGGCACAGATACGCAGTATTTT
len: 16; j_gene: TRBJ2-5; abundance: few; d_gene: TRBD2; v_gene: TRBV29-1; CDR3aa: CSVPSSSGRPVETQYF; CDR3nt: TGCAGCGTCCCAAGTAGTAGCGGGAGACCGGTTGAGACCCAGTACTTC
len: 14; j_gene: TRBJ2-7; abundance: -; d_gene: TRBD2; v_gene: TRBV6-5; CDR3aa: CASSPGLAFYEQYF; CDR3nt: TGTGCCAGCAGTCCGGGACTAGCGTTCTACGAGCAGTACTTC
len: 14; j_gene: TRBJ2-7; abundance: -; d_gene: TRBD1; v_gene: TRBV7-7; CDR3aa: CASSQDRDGYEQYF; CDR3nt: TGTGCTAGCAGCCAGGACAGGGACGGATACGAGCAGTACTTC